Below, 10 T cell receptor beta chains from the same sample are listed, as sequenced in a study of neoadjuvant anti-PD-1 for oral cavity cancer. Data came from immunoSEQ multiplex PCR; TCRdb stores just in-frame clones and leaves some out. Here the sample spans approximately 7,000 clones, about four fifths being singletons. Sequenced here: PBMCs, sampled before nivolumab (anti-PD-1) treatment. The source is a person between 40 and 85 years old with oral cavity squamous cell carcinoma.

The rearrangement links TRBV11-2 to TRBJ2-7, with D unclear. V gave up 0 bases and J gave up 1 base, with 4 bases separating them. The CDR3 extends over 13 amino acids. The germline V gene encodes CDR1 SGHAT and CDR2 FQNNGV. The CDR3 loop is CASSLERSYEQYF. Written as DNA, the CDR3 is TGTGCCAGCAGCTTAGAGAGGTCCTACGAGCAGTACTTC.

This chain links TRBV5-4 with TRBJ1-3; tentative D call: TRBD1 (5 bases). The CDR3 sequence is 17 residues long. CDR1 SGHNT and CDR2 YYREEE come from the germline V gene (reference sequence). Deletions cut 0 bases from V and 0 bases from J, with 13 bases between. CDR3 region: CASSLGSTGASGNTIYF. As DNA, the CDR3 is TGTGCCAGCAGCTTGGGTTCTACCGGGGCCTCTGGAAACACCATATATTTT.

There are a few counts of this clone. DNA of the CDR3: TGTGCCAGCTCACTGGGACGGAGCAATCAGCCCCAGCATTTT. It specifies CASSLGRSNQPQHF. This rearrangement joins TRBV18 to TRBJ1-5; weak D call: TRBD1 (5 bases). Trimming cost V 4 bases and J 1 base, with 8 bases left between them. The CDR3 totals 14 residues. The V gene's germline CDR1 is KGHSH and CDR2 LQKENI.

The V and J genes are TRBV20-1 and TRBJ1-2; D unclear. CDR1 and CDR2 from the germline V gene are DFQATT and SNEGSKA (reference sequence). Trimming removed 8 bases from V and 7 bases from J, with 11 bases in between. The CDR3 is made up of 10 amino acids. The CDR3 DNA reads TGCAGTCCCAGTCAACTTGGCTACACCTTC. This codes for CSPSQLGYTF.

The chain is built from TRBV18 and TRBJ2-1; TRBD2 matches 10 bases. Looked up from germline, CDR1 is KGHSH and CDR2 is LQKENI. The junction had 10 bases not matched to a gene; V was cut back by 4 bases and J by 4 bases. The CDR3 is 17 residues long. CDR3 loop: CASSRRRLAGVYNEQFF. CDR3 DNA: TGTGCCAGCTCACGTCGAAGGCTAGCGGGGGTTTACAATGAGCAGTTCTTC.

The chain carries TRBV7-9 and TRBJ1-1; no clear D. CDR1 SEHNR and CDR2 FQNEAQ come from the germline V gene (reference sequence). The V gene lost 9 bases and the J gene lost 0 bases, with 8 bases spanning the gap. CDR3 length equals 12 residues. The CDR3: CASAPLNTEAFF. CDR3 nucleotides: TGTGCCAGTGCGCCCTTGAACACTGAAGCTTTCTTT.

V is TRBV5-5 and J is TRBJ2-1, with D perhaps TRBD1 or TRBD2 (5 bases each). This CDR3 spans 17 amino acids. Trimming took 3 bases from V and 0 from J, leaving 16 bases between them. CDR1 and CDR2 (germline): SGHKS, YYEKEE (reference sequence). DNA for the CDR3: TGTGCCAGCAGCTACCAAACTCCAGGGAGCTCCTACAATGAGCAGTTCTTC. Protein sequence: CASSYQTPGSSYNEQFF. Full variable domain (outside the CDR3, taken from reference TRBV5-5 and TRBJ2-1): DAGVTQSPTHLIKTRGQQVTLRCSPISGHKSVSWYQQVLGQGPQFIFQYYEKEERGRGNFPDRFSARQFPNYSSELNVNALLLGDSALYLCASSYQTPGSSYNEQFFGPGTRLTVL.

The genes are TRBV12-5 and TRBJ2-6, with D unclear. Germline V gives CDR1 LGHNT, CDR2 FRNRAP. The length of the CDR3 is 13 residues. Trimming cost V 7 bases and J 0 bases, with 4 bases left between them. The CDR3 region has the DNA TGTGCTAGTGCGGGCTCTGGGGCCAACGTCCTGACTTTC. Amino acids: CASAGSGANVLTF.

This sequence joins TRBV4-1 and TRBJ2-3, with D perhaps matching TRBD2 (7 bases). Germline CDR1 is MGHRA and CDR2 is YSYEKL. This CDR3 has 17 residues. The V end lost 0 bases, the J end lost 1 base, and 14 bases lay between the germline ends. CDR3 loop: CASSQEGRGAGTDTQYF. CDR3 nucleotide sequence: TGCGCCAGCAGCCAAGAAGGTCGGGGGGCGGGCACAGATACGCAGTATTTT.

This chain links TRBV6-1 with TRBJ2-7; D might be TRBD1 or TRBD2, each matching 5 bases. The V and J ends lost 10 bases and 0 bases respectively, with 19 bases between them. Germline CDR1 reads MNHNS; CDR2 reads SASEGT. CDR3 length: 15 amino acids. CDR3 residues: CATRTRGGSSYEQYF. The CDR3 DNA sequence: TGTGCCACCCGGACCCGGGGCGGATCCTCCTACGAGCAGTACTTC.